The next 15 T cell receptor beta chains were all read from a single sample in a study of cytomegalovirus exposure and HLA in healthy donors. The study ran its PCR with 60 Vbeta and 13 Jbeta primers. The method was immunoSEQ multiplex PCR; TCRdb's version includes in-frame clones alone and lacks a portion of them. The sample includes 180,000 or so clones, around 78% of them seen just once. Sequenced input: PBMCs. These receptors were collected from a woman aged 25 to 39 in good health and CMV-seropositive.

This rearrangement joins TRBV30 to TRBJ2-1; 13 bases match TRBD2. V lost 4 bases, J lost 4 bases, and 4 bases stayed unmatched. This CDR3 region has 15 residues. Germline CDR1 and CDR2: GTSNPN and SVGIG (reference sequence). The DNA for the CDR3 is TGTGCCTGGACCGTGACTAGCGGGAGGTACAATGAGCAGTTCTTC. Translated, it gives CAWTVTSGRYNEQFF.

The DNA for the CDR3 is TGTGCCAGCAGTTTTCAGGGGGCGAAGACCCAGTACTTC. Translation gives CASSFQGAKTQYF. V gene TRBV28 combines with J gene TRBJ2-5; 8 bases are a match to TRBD1. CDR1 and CDR2 from the germline V gene are MDHEN and SYDVKM. V gave up 3 bases and J gave up 6 bases; unmatched junction bases: 3. The CDR3 extends over 13 amino acids.

The chain recombines TRBV7-6 with TRBJ2-7, with TRBD2 as a possible D gene (5 bases). Germline V gives CDR1 SGHVS, CDR2 FNYEAQ. Between the trimmed V and J ends, which lost 5 bases and 2 bases, there was a span of 10 bases. This CDR3 spans 13 amino acids. CDR3 in amino acids: CASSQRTAYEQYF. CDR3 sequence (DNA): TGTGCCAGCAGCCAAAGGACTGCCTACGAGCAGTACTTC. The full variable domain, with the rest looked up from reference TRBV7-6 and TRBJ2-7, is GAGVSQSPRYKVTKRGQDVALRCDPISGHVSLYWYRQALGQGPEFLTYFNYEAQQDKSGLPNDRFSAERPEGSISTLTIQRTEQRDSAMYRCASSQRTAYEQYFGPGTRLTVT.

V usage is TRBV6-5 and J usage is TRBJ1-5, with 9 bases lining up with TRBD1. CDR1 is MNHEY, CDR2 SVGAGI, per germline. Trimming removed 1 base from V and 5 bases from J; junction bases left unmatched: 3. The CDR3 sequence is 15 residues long. The CDR3 loop is CASSYWDRVDQPQHF. The CDR3 DNA sequence: TGTGCCAGCAGTTACTGGGACAGGGTTGATCAGCCCCAGCATTTT.

The chain employs TRBV7-9 and TRBJ2-4; 7 bases map to TRBD1. With 5 bases clipped from V and 6 bases from J, the junction kept 7 bases outside the gene matches. CDR1 and CDR2 (germline): SEHNR, FQNEAQ (reference sequence). The CDR3 is made up of 14 amino acids. The chain's CDR3 is CASSPTGTANIQYF. CDR3 DNA: TGTGCCAGCAGCCCAACCGGGACAGCAAACATTCAGTACTTC.

This clone was picked up one time. The chain joins TRBV5-4 to TRBJ2-5; a possible D gene is TRBD2 (6 bases). Trimming removed 4 bases at V and 3 bases at J, with 13 bases between. Looked up from germline, CDR1 is SGHNT and CDR2 is YYREEE (reference sequence). The CDR3 is 14 amino acids. CDR3 in amino acids: CASSAGLGEETQYF. In DNA form, the CDR3 reads TGTGCCAGCAGCGCGGGACTCGGGGAAGAGACCCAGTACTTC.

The V call is TRBV13, the J call TRBJ2-5; 7 bases are a match to TRBD1. Germline V gene sequence: CDR1 PRHDT, CDR2 FYEKMQ (reference sequence). The CDR3 has 16 residues. Trimming cost V 4 bases and J 5 bases; bases outside gene matches: 13. The CDR3: CASSSQRTGPEETQYF. Written as DNA, the CDR3 is TGTGCCAGCAGCTCCCAGCGGACAGGCCCTGAGGAGACCCAGTACTTC.

The chain joins TRBV6-1 to TRBJ2-4, with D maybe TRBD2 (5 bases). V was trimmed by 3 bases and J by 3 bases, leaving 12 bases between them. This CDR3 spans 15 amino acids. CDR1 is MNHNS, CDR2 SASEGT, per germline. CDR3 sequence: CASSDAEAGKNIQYF. The CDR3 DNA reads TGTGCCAGCAGTGACGCGGAGGCGGGCAAAAACATTCAGTACTTC.

This clone occurred once. This chain links TRBV25-1 with TRBJ1-2, with a weak D call TRBD1 (5 bases). The germline V gene encodes CDR1 MGHDK and CDR2 SYGVNS. The CDR3 loop spans 12 amino acids. V lost 4 bases, J lost 5 bases, and 8 bases lay in between. This chain's CDR3 is CASSATVYGYTF. As DNA, the CDR3 is TGTGCCAGCAGTGCGACAGTTTATGGCTACACCTTC.

This chain uses TRBV7-2 with TRBJ2-7; D unclear. V gave up 6 bases and J gave up 1 base, with 4 bases separating them. The CDR3 loop spans 11 amino acids. The germline V gene has CDR1 SGHTA and CDR2 FQGNSA. CDR3 bases: TGTGCCAGCAGATCTTCCTACGAGCAGTACTTC. Its translation is CASRSSYEQYF.

The chain joins TRBV4-1 to TRBJ2-3, with 7 bases identical to TRBD1. The germline V gene encodes CDR1 MGHRA and CDR2 YSYEKL. This CDR3 is built from 15 residues. The ends lost 0 bases at V and 1 base at J; junction bases unmatched: 1. The CDR3 DNA reads as TGCGCCAGCAGCCAAGATGGGACAGGCACAGATACGCAGTATTTT. This gives the protein CASSQDGTGTDTQYF.

This chain links TRBV5-1 with TRBJ1-2; 7 nucleotides agree with TRBD1. The V segment lost 0 bases and the J segment 5 bases; nucleotides outside the gene matches: 7. The length of the CDR3 is 15 residues. Looked up from germline, CDR1 is SGHRS and CDR2 is YFSETQ. The CDR3 region has the DNA TGCGCCAGCAGCTTGGACTGGACAGGTTCTTATGGCTACACCTTC. Protein sequence: CASSLDWTGSYGYTF.

In nucleotides, the CDR3 is TGTGCCAGCAGTGGTCTCAGGGGAGAGACCCAGTACTTC. Amino acid sequence: CASSGLRGETQYF. The gene calls are TRBV2 and TRBJ2-5, with a possible D match to TRBD1 (6 bases). The CDR3 loop spans 13 amino acids. The germline V gene has CDR1 SNHLY and CDR2 FYNNEI. V lost 4 bases and J lost 4, with 10 bases in between.

This clone was found once. This chain connects TRBV4-1 to TRBJ2-7; the D gene is possibly TRBD2 (6 bases). The germline V gene encodes CDR1 MGHRA and CDR2 YSYEKL. This CDR3 is 16 amino acids long. V was shortened by 1 base and J by 0 bases, with 13 bases between the two germline ends. The CDR3 is CASSQGSGGSSYEQYF. CDR3 coding DNA: TGCGCCAGCAGCCAAGGGTCTGGGGGGAGCTCCTACGAGCAGTACTTC.

The chain uses TRBV7-9 and TRBJ1-4, with D possibly TRBD1 on 6 matching bases. There are 14 residues in the CDR3. Per the germline V gene, CDR1 is SEHNR and CDR2 is FQNEAQ (reference sequence). Trimming left V 4 bases short and J 4 bases short, with 10 bases between. Here the CDR3 DNA reads TGTGCCAGCAGCTACAGGGACAATAATGAAAAACTGTTTTTT. Its translation: CASSYRDNNEKLFF.